What follows are 20 T cell receptor beta chains derived from one specimen sequenced in a study of shared clonotypes between healthy human individuals. Generated by immunoSEQ multiplex PCR, the TCRdb table keeps only in-frame clones and is missing some. The sample yields 2 million to 2.5 million clones, 93% seen once. Material: naive CD4+ T cells from PBMCs. The subset here: CD45RA+ positively selected. The receptor set was obtained from a man aged 18 to 30 in good health. Some clones in this sample may be carry-over from other donors' samples.

As regards this clone: Mismatch with germline at one junction end may stem from a read error. The J gene is TRBJ2-7, the V gene TRBV6-5, with D unclear. The CDR3 sequence is 15 residues long. Per germline, CDR1 MNHEY and CDR2 SVGAGI. The CDR3 sequence: CASSHSGRSSYEQYF. The CDR3 region has the DNA TGTGCCAGCAGTCACTCGGGCCGAAGTTCCTACGAGCAGTACTTC.

The rearrangement joins TRBV4-2 to TRBJ1-3; TRBD1 matches at 8 bases. The CDR3 sequence is 16 residues long. Per germline, CDR1 LGHNA and CDR2 YNFKEQ. The V and J ends lost 4 bases and 0 bases, in that order; junction bases with no gene match: 5. This CDR3 is CASSPYRGSSGNTIYF. As DNA, the CDR3 is TGTGCCAGCAGCCCTTACAGGGGGAGCTCTGGAAACACCATATATTTT.

This clone was counted a single time. V usage is TRBV28 and J usage is TRBJ2-1, with D perhaps TRBD1 (6 bases). This CDR3 has 14 amino acids. V was pared by 5 bases and J by 6 bases, with 14 bases between. In germline, CDR1 is MDHEN, CDR2 SYDVKM. CDR3 in DNA: TGTGCCAGCAGTAGGACAGCCAATTTCAATGAGCAGTTCTTC. Amino acids: CASSRTANFNEQFF.

The V call is TRBV6-1, the J call TRBJ1-5, with D perhaps TRBD1 (6 bases). V was trimmed by 7 bases and J by 6 bases, leaving 16 bases between them. The CDR3 is made up of 14 amino acids. Germline CDR1 reads MNHNS; CDR2 reads SASEGT. The CDR3, as DNA: TGTGCCAGCACCGACCAAGGGGGATTTCAGCCCCAGCATTTT. Translating gives CASTDQGGFQPQHF.

This chain links TRBV19 with TRBJ1-3; D is unclear. Germline V lookup: CDR1 LNHDA, CDR2 SQIVND (reference sequence). Trimming pared 10 bases from V and 8 bases from J, leaving 15 bases between. The CDR3 contains 12 residues. The CDR3 spells CATRPPGDTIYF. CDR3 DNA: TGTGCCACGAGGCCCCCTGGGGACACCATATATTTT.

V and J are TRBV6-1 and TRBJ2-1; tentative D call: TRBD1 (5 bases). V shed 2 bases and J shed 8 bases, with 10 bases lying between them. The CDR3 runs 13 residues. The germline V gene has CDR1 MNHNS and CDR2 SASEGT. CDR3 loop: CASSEQQDDEQFF. DNA of the CDR3: TGTGCCAGCAGTGAACAACAGGACGATGAGCAGTTCTTC.

The chain couples TRBV19 to TRBJ2-3; D might be TRBD1 (5 bases). V lost 9 bases and J lost 0, with 22 bases in between. In germline, CDR1 is LNHDA, CDR2 SQIVND (reference sequence). The CDR3 is 17 residues long. CDR3 bases: TGTGCCAGCCGCCCCGGTGTCAGGACAACTAGCACAGATACGCAGTATTTT. Its protein is CASRPGVRTTSTDTQYF.

The chain combines TRBV5-4 with TRBJ2-7; 7 bases line up with TRBD2. Trimming removed 2 bases from V and 5 bases from J; junction bases left unmatched: 4. Germline CDR1 reads SGHNT; CDR2 reads YYREEE (reference sequence). The CDR3 totals 13 residues. CDR3 nucleotide sequence: TGTGCCAGCAGCTTTGCCGGGGGGAACGAGCAGTACTTC. Amino acids: CASSFAGGNEQYF.

This rearrangement joins TRBV6-1 to TRBJ1-5, with 9 positions matching TRBD1. The CDR3 is 16 residues long. Looked up from germline, CDR1 is MNHNS and CDR2 is SASEGT. After removal of 4 bases from V and 1 base from J, the junction contained 5 bases not matched to a gene. Here the CDR3 DNA reads TGTGCCAGCAGTGGAGGGACAGGGAGGAGCAATCAGCCCCAGCATTTT. This translates into CASSGGTGRSNQPQHF.

This clone appeared a single time. This chain connects TRBV28 to TRBJ2-7, with 7 bases fitting TRBD1. The germline gives CDR1 MDHEN, CDR2 SYDVKM. The CDR3 consists of 13 residues. With V trimmed by 3 bases and J by 3 bases, 2 bases remained unmatched. The CDR3 loop reads CASSFYRGYEQYF. For the CDR3, the DNA is TGTGCCAGCAGTTTTTACAGGGGCTACGAGCAGTACTTC. Combining the CDR3 with reference TRBV28 and TRBJ2-7 gives the whole variable domain DVKVTQSSRYLVKRTGEKVFLECVQDMDHENMFWYRQDPGLGLRLIYFSYDVKMKEKGDIPEGYSVSREKKERFSLILESASTNQTSMYLCASSFYRGYEQYFGPGTRLTVT.

About this clone: Additional DNA sequences in this sample encode the identical CDR3. The gene calls are TRBV6-1 and TRBJ1-1; the D gene is possibly TRBD1 (6 bases). CDR1 is MNHNS, CDR2 SASEGT, per germline. Trimming cost V 2 bases and J 5 bases, with 12 bases left between them. The CDR3 extends over 14 amino acids. The CDR3 here is CASSERGRGTEAFF. The CDR3 coding sequence is TGTGCCAGCAGTGAACGGGGGCGCGGGACTGAAGCTTTCTTT.

The gene calls are TRBV6-6 and TRBJ2-7; TRBD2 aligns across 7 bases. Germline CDR1 reads MNHNY; CDR2 reads SVGAGI (reference sequence). The CDR3 totals 14 residues. Unmatched junction bases numbered 6, after V lost 4 bases and J lost 3 bases. The CDR3 coding sequence is TGTGCCAGCAGTTCCGCCCCGGGGGGCTACGAGCAGTACTTC. Its protein is CASSSAPGGYEQYF.

About this clone itself: This same CDR3 is encoded by further DNA sequences in the sample. This chain links TRBV15 with TRBJ1-5; D possibly corresponds to TRBD1 (6 bases). The CDR3 length is 14 residues. V dropped 9 bases and J dropped 0 bases, with 12 bases sitting between them. CDR1 and CDR2 (germline): LNHNV, YYDKDF (reference sequence). CDR3: CATTTGYSNQPQHF. CDR3 nucleotides: TGTGCCACAACCACAGGGTATAGCAATCAGCCCCAGCATTTT.

The V call is TRBV2, the J call TRBJ2-7, with D hard to call. V dropped 6 bases and J dropped 7 bases, with 19 bases sitting between them. Germline assignment: CDR1 SNHLY and CDR2 FYNNEI. The CDR3 sequence is 14 residues long. The CDR3 sequence: CASSGIGQLQEQYF. The CDR3 DNA reads as TGTGCCAGCAGCGGAATCGGGCAGCTGCAAGAGCAGTACTTC. The full variable domain, its missing parts supplied by reference TRBV2 and TRBJ2-7, is EPEVTQTPSHQVTQMGQEVILRCVPISNHLYFYWYRQILGQKVEFLVSFYNNEISEKSEIFDDQFSVERPDGSNFTLKIRSTKLEDSAMYFCASSGIGQLQEQYFGPGTRLTVT.

The CDR3 reads CASSPSLAGPYEQYF. As DNA, the CDR3 is TGTGCCAGCAGTCCGAGTCTAGCGGGGCCCTACGAGCAGTACTTC. The chain recombines TRBV2 with TRBJ2-7; 9 bases map to TRBD2. The germline CDR1 and CDR2 sequences are SNHLY and FYNNEI. V shed 5 bases, J shed 2 bases, and the junction held 7 bases outside the gene matches. The CDR3 has 15 residues.

The rearrangement links TRBV7-3 to TRBJ1-1, with TRBD1 as a possible D gene (5 bases). V was trimmed by 2 bases and J by 8 bases, leaving 12 bases between them. CDR3 length: 13 residues. Per germline, CDR1 SGHTA and CDR2 FQGTGA. The CDR3 sequence: CASSLVGTSEAFF. The CDR3 coding sequence is TGTGCCAGCAGCTTAGTGGGGACGTCGGAAGCTTTCTTT.

For this clone: The sample contains more than one DNA sequence encoding this CDR3. This sequence joins TRBV7-9 and TRBJ2-3; no definite D call. V lost 4 bases and J lost 5, with 4 bases in between. The CDR3 runs to 11 residues. Per germline, CDR1 SEHNR and CDR2 FQNEAQ (reference sequence). The CDR3: CASSWGDTQYF. DNA of the CDR3: TGTGCCAGCAGCTGGGGAGATACGCAGTATTTT.

V is TRBV6-4 and J is TRBJ2-5; 10 bases agree with TRBD1. The CDR3 is 17 amino acids. Trimming took 5 bases from V and 2 from J; bases not matched to a gene: 11. Germline loops: CDR1 MRHNA, CDR2 SNTAGT. The CDR3 here is CASSPGQGPLFQETQYF. The CDR3, as DNA: TGTGCCAGCAGTCCGGGACAGGGGCCACTCTTTCAAGAGACCCAGTACTTC.

The chain joins TRBV28 to TRBJ2-3; D uncertain. CDR1 is MDHEN and CDR2 is SYDVKM in the germline V gene. The CDR3 is 16 amino acids. V was shortened by 2 bases and J by 2 bases, with 14 bases between the two germline ends. The CDR3 DNA follows: TGTGCCAGCAGTTTAATTCGTCGAGGCAACACAGATACGCAGTATTTT. Amino acids: CASSLIRRGNTDTQYF.

The chain is built from TRBV19 and TRBJ2-2, with D possibly being TRBD2 (5 bases). CDR1 and CDR2 (germline): LNHDA, SQIVND (reference sequence). The CDR3 spans 15 residues. Trimming took 5 bases from V and 4 from J, leaving 14 bases between them. The DNA of the CDR3 is TGTGCCAGTAGTCCTACCGGGATCCCCACCGGGGAGCTGTTTTTT. Amino acid sequence: CASSPTGIPTGELFF.